Each of the 9 T cell receptor beta chains below was sequenced from the same sample in a study of T cell changes during pregnancy in multiple sclerosis. Repertoires were generated with immunoSEQ multiplex PCR, while TCRdb's copy carries only in-frame clones and drops some. Here the sample spans 35,000 to 55,000 clones, 92% being singletons. The sequences come from peripheral blood, collected in the third trimester of pregnancy. The receptors come from a female donor with multiple sclerosis, enrolled in a pregnancy study.

CDR3 nucleotides: TGTGCCAGCAGTCCTGGGACTAGCGGGAGGTCAGATACGCAGTATTTT. Protein: CASSPGTSGRSDTQYF. The chain employs TRBV2 and TRBJ2-3; 15 nucleotides align to TRBD2. Trimming cost V 5 bases and J 4 bases; bases outside gene matches: 4. Per the germline V gene, CDR1 is SNHLY and CDR2 is FYNNEI. CDR3 length: 16 amino acids.

This chain links TRBV4-3 with TRBJ1-1; D ambiguous. Germline lookup yields CDR1 LGHNA and CDR2 YSLEER. CDR3 length: 15 amino acids. V lost 4 bases, J lost 2 bases, and 14 bases lay in between. The CDR3 nucleotides are TGCGCCAGCAGCCGGTGGGCAGGAGGCAACACTGAAGCTTTCTTT. This encodes CASSRWAGGNTEAFF.

The chain is built from TRBV27 and TRBJ2-1; the match to TRBD2 covers 12 bases. This CDR3 spans 15 amino acids. Germline V gene lookup returns CDR1 MNHEY and CDR2 SMNVEV (reference sequence). V lost 5 bases and J lost 7; bases outside the gene matches: 6. The CDR3, as DNA: TGTGCCAGCAGTCCTAGACTAGCGGGAGCTAATGAGCAGTTCTTC. As protein: CASSPRLAGANEQFF.

The rearrangement links TRBV15 to TRBJ2-7; D remains ambiguous. Germline V gene lookup returns CDR1 LNHNV and CDR2 YYDKDF (reference sequence). CDR3 length: 14 residues. Trimming removed 3 bases from V and 0 bases from J, with 9 bases in between. The CDR3 DNA reads as TGTGCCACCAGCAGCTTTGAGGTCTCCTACGAGCAGTACTTC. It codes for CATSSFEVSYEQYF.

This clone was observed once. The chain carries TRBV10-2 and TRBJ2-1; TRBD2 agrees at 9 bases. The CDR3 runs to 17 residues. Germline-derived CDR1 and CDR2 are WSHSY and SAAADI. J lost 7 bases, V lost 4 bases, and 14 bases had no gene match. CDR3 in amino acids: CASSALAGAPGANEQFF. CDR3 coding DNA: TGCGCCAGCAGTGCGTTAGCGGGAGCACCGGGAGCGAATGAGCAGTTCTTC.

The chain joins TRBV4-2 to TRBJ2-4; no firm D call. Deletions cut 0 bases from V and 7 bases from J, with 7 bases between. Germline CDR1 is LGHNA and CDR2 is YNFKEQ. The length of the CDR3 is 13 residues. Here the CDR3 DNA reads TGTGCCAGCAGCCAAGATATGAGGAACATTCAGTACTTC. It encodes CASSQDMRNIQYF.

The V and J genes are TRBV9 and TRBJ2-5, with 12 positions matching TRBD2. Germline V gene data show CDR1 as SGDLS and CDR2 as YYNGEE. The CDR3 is made up of 17 amino acids. Unmatched junction bases numbered 14, after V lost 3 bases and J lost 8 bases. CDR3: CASSAPPGETSGGTQYF. In DNA, the CDR3 is TGTGCCAGCAGCGCTCCGCCCGGGGAGACTAGCGGGGGAACCCAGTACTTC.

This clone was counted a single time. The rearrangement joins TRBV5-4 to TRBJ2-5, with D uncertain. This CDR3 region has 13 residues. Trimming pared 6 bases from V and 3 bases from J, leaving 12 bases between. The V gene's germline CDR1 is SGHNT and CDR2 YYREEE (reference sequence). The CDR3 sequence: CASNDGLEETQYF. CDR3 nucleotides: TGTGCCAGCAATGATGGCCTAGAAGAGACCCAGTACTTC.

This clone was seen a single time. J is TRBJ1-5 and V is TRBV2, with D perhaps matching TRBD1 (6 bases). Germline values: CDR1 SNHLY, CDR2 FYNNEI. The CDR3 contains 13 residues. V dropped 8 bases and J dropped 3 bases, with 11 bases sitting between them. The CDR3 bases are TGTGCCAGCTCCGGACAGCCCAATCAGCCCCAGCATTTT. Its translation is CASSGQPNQPQHF.